These 27 T cell receptor beta chains were all obtained from the same sample, sequenced in a study of post-analysis software for immune sequencing data. TCR beta libraries were prepared from cDNA with unique molecular identifiers. TCRdb redid the calling of the PCR reads with MiXCR, one entry per CDR3 protein. This table holds roughly 800,000 distinct CDR3 sequences, about 32% found once. Antigen specificity for these receptors is unknown. Study conclusions and caveats: Controls had lower frequencies than patients of about 5 TRBV segments, which included TRBV5-6, TRBV5-1 and TRBV20-1.

Sequences were obtained from blood. The receptors were sampled from a girl aged 10 to 17 with multiple sclerosis.

The sample holds a few counts of this clonotype. The chain couples TRBV2 to TRBJ1-5; the D is unclear. Germline V gives CDR1 SNHLY, CDR2 FYNNEI. CDR3 length equals 16 residues. V lost 2 bases, J lost 2 bases, and 13 bases lay in between. The CDR3 sequence: CASSETGSVGNQPQHF. The CDR3, as DNA: TGTGCCAGCAGTGAAACGGGGAGTGTTGGCAATCAGCCCCAGCATTTT.

This clonotype was detected only a few times. V usage is TRBV20-1 and J usage is TRBJ2-5; D remains ambiguous. Germline CDR1 is DFQATT and CDR2 is SNEGSKA (reference sequence). The CDR3 length is 13 residues. With 1 base removed from V and 11 bases from J, the gap between germline ends came to 17 bases. The CDR3 loop is CSARVWQPSEQYF. CDR3 in DNA: TGCAGTGCTAGAGTATGGCAGCCCTCAGAGCAGTACTTC.

The chain recombines TRBV5-6 with TRBJ2-5, with TRBD2 matching over 10 bases. V shed 3 bases and J 5 bases; nucleotides not matched to a gene: 13. This CDR3 contains 17 residues. The V gene's germline CDR1 is SGHDT and CDR2 YYEEEE. CDR3 nucleotides: TGTGCCAGCAGCTATTGGATGGGACTAGCGCCATGGGAGACCCAGTACTTC. It specifies CASSYWMGLAPWETQYF.

This clonotype was observed a few times. This chain links TRBV5-1 with TRBJ2-6, with a possible D match to TRBD1 (5 bases). Germline V lookup: CDR1 SGHRS, CDR2 YFSETQ. V lost 1 base and J lost 1, with 12 bases in between. The length of the CDR3 is 17 residues. The CDR3, as DNA: TGCGCCAGCAGCTTGCTGGGGCCGGGTTCTGGGGCCAACGTCCTGACTTTC. Translation: CASSLLGPGSGANVLTF.

The chain uses TRBV20-1 and TRBJ1-2, with a possible D match to TRBD1 (5 bases). The CDR3 has 13 residues. CDR1 is DFQATT and CDR2 is SNEGSKA in the germline V gene (reference sequence). V shed 2 bases and J shed 6 bases, with 13 bases lying between them. CDR3 DNA: TGCAGTGCTAGACATAGCCTGGGGGATGGCTACACCTTC. Its translation is CSARHSLGDGYTF.

This rearrangement joins TRBV7-9 to TRBJ1-1; possibly TRBD1 for D (5 bases). Germline CDR1 SEHNR, CDR2 FQNEAQ (reference sequence). This CDR3 region has 13 residues. Trimming stripped 2 bases from V and 4 bases from J, with 8 bases between. The CDR3 region is CASSLQRGTEAFF. In DNA, the CDR3 is TGTGCCAGCAGCTTACAAAGGGGCACTGAAGCTTTCTTT.

The chain is built from TRBV4-3 and TRBJ2-1; TRBD1 might be the D (5 bases). V lost 0 bases and J lost 6, with 15 bases in between. Germline lookup yields CDR1 LGHNA and CDR2 YSLEER. The CDR3 covers 16 residues. In nucleotides, the CDR3 is TGCGCCAGCAGCCAAGATCTCTGGGGCTGGGGCAATGAGCAGTTCTTC. This translates into CASSQDLWGWGNEQFF.

The gene calls are TRBV11-2 and TRBJ2-7; D is ambiguous. Trimming stripped 3 bases from V and 2 bases from J, with 20 bases between. Germline values: CDR1 SGHAT, CDR2 FQNNGV. The CDR3 consists of 17 residues. The CDR3 nucleotides read TGTGCCAGCAGCTTTATTAGATCGCACCAGAGGACCTACGAGCAGTACTTC. It specifies CASSFIRSHQRTYEQYF.

This clonotype has a handful of counts. The J gene is TRBJ2-7, the V gene TRBV20-1; TRBD2 is a possible D gene (6 bases). The germline CDR1 and CDR2 sequences are DFQATT and SNEGSKA (reference sequence). This CDR3 contains 14 residues. Trimming shortened V by 2 bases and J by 1 base, and 12 bases separated the two germline ends. CDR3 in amino acids: CSARTGTGSYEQYF. In DNA, the CDR3 is TGCAGTGCTAGAACCGGGACTGGATCCTACGAGCAGTACTTC.

This clonotype was found a few times. Mismatch with germline at one junction end may stem from a read error. This chain uses TRBV12-3 or TRBV12-4 with TRBJ2-2; 7 nucleotides match TRBD2. The CDR3 is 15 amino acids. In DNA, the CDR3 is TGTACCAGCAGTTTCGCCCCGGGGGGTACCGGGGAGCTGTTTTTT. Encoded protein: CTSSFAPGGTGELFF.

For the CDR3, the DNA is TGCGCCAGCAGCTTGGAGGTGGGACAGGGTCGCAATGAGCAGTTCTTC. Translated, it gives CASSLEVGQGRNEQFF. The chain uses TRBV5-1 and TRBJ2-1, with 9 bases identical to TRBD1. Looked up from germline, CDR1 is SGHRS and CDR2 is YFSETQ. Trimming cost V 0 bases and J 6 bases; bases outside gene matches: 7. The CDR3 consists of 16 residues. Supplemented by reference TRBV5-1 and TRBJ2-1, the full variable domain reads KAGVTQTPRYLIKTRGQQVTLSCSPISGHRSVSWYQQTPGQGLQFLFEYFSETQRNKGNFPGRFSGRQFSNSRSEMNVSTLELGDSALYLCASSLEVGQGRNEQFFGPGTRLTVL.

The V call is TRBV28, the J call TRBJ1-5; TRBD1 is a possible D gene (5 bases). Germline V gene lookup returns CDR1 MDHEN and CDR2 SYDVKM. The CDR3 consists of 13 residues. V was shortened by 10 bases and J by 1 base, with 11 bases between the two germline ends. DNA for the CDR3: TGTGCCACCCGATGGGACAGCAATCAGCCCCAGCATTTT. The encoded protein is CATRWDSNQPQHF.

V and J are TRBV7-2 and TRBJ2-5; D possibly corresponds to TRBD1 (6 bases). Trimming cost V 1 base and J 0 bases, with 21 bases left between them. Germline V CDR1 and CDR2: SGHTA, FQGNSA. The CDR3 spans 19 residues. CDR3 in amino acids: CASSLGVWMTRDNQETQYF. As DNA, the CDR3 is TGTGCCAGCAGCTTAGGGGTTTGGATGACTCGGGACAACCAAGAGACCCAGTACTTC.

This clonotype has just a few counts. The chain employs TRBV4-1 and TRBJ2-5; 8 positions agree with TRBD1. The CDR3 runs to 15 residues. V trimming: 0 bases; J trimming: 5 bases; junction bases outside the gene matches: 5. Per the germline V gene, CDR1 is MGHRA and CDR2 is YSYEKL. In DNA, the CDR3 is TGCGCCAGCAGCCAAGAGGGCAGGGGGCTGGAGACCCAGTACTTC. Encoded protein: CASSQEGRGLETQYF.

Comments on this clonotype: One end of the junction varies from germline; a read error may be responsible. The chain uses TRBV7-8 and TRBJ1-5; D is perhaps TRBD1 (6 bases). The CDR3 length is 14 residues. The germline V gene encodes CDR1 SGHVS and CDR2 FQNEAQ. The CDR3 protein is CAGSLEGVIQPQHF. The CDR3 nucleotides are TGTGCCGGCAGCTTAGAGGGGGTTATTCAGCCCCAGCATTTT.

Turning to this clonotype: The final CDR3 position lacks the conserved phenylalanine or tryptophan, pointing to a likely read error. V and J are TRBV6-5 and TRBJ2-5; D remains unclear. The assigned J gene may be wrong: the sequence end matches TRBJ2-7 better. The CDR3 sequence is 14 residues long. Germline lookup yields CDR1 MNHEY and CDR2 SVGAGI. The CDR3: CASSYSQDAYEQYC. The CDR3 bases are TGTGCCAGCAGTTACTCGCAGGACGCCTACGAGCAGTACTGC.

The chain employs TRBV28 and TRBJ1-2; D remains ambiguous. V was shortened by 2 bases and J by 7 bases, with 14 bases between the two germline ends. The CDR3 is made up of 14 amino acids. Per the germline V gene, CDR1 is MDHEN and CDR2 is SYDVKM. CDR3 in amino acids: CASSLVDKAGGYTF. The DNA for the CDR3 is TGTGCCAGCAGTTTAGTTGACAAGGCGGGTGGCTACACCTTC.

The chain combines TRBV10-3 with TRBJ1-2; D gene uncertain. CDR1 and CDR2 (germline): ENHRY, SYGVKD. CDR3 length: 12 residues. V lost 3 bases, J lost 7 bases, and 9 bases lay in between. The CDR3 here is CAISDWEGGYTF. CDR3 DNA: TGTGCCATCAGTGATTGGGAGGGTGGCTACACCTTC.

The rearrangement joins TRBV7-2 to TRBJ2-3; possibly TRBD2 for D (7 bases). CDR1 is SGHTA, CDR2 FQGNSA, per germline. With 3 bases removed from V and 5 bases from J, the gap between germline ends came to 12 bases. This CDR3 region has 14 residues. The CDR3 DNA is TGTGCCAGCAGCTTTGGACTAGGGGGAGATACGCAGTATTTT. Protein sequence: CASSFGLGGDTQYF.

This clonotype turned up a few times. This chain joins TRBV7-2 and TRBJ2-5; maybe TRBD1 (5 bases). Trimming took off 2 bases at V and 5 bases at J, with 12 bases between the two ends. CDR3 length: 14 amino acids. Looked up from germline, CDR1 is SGHTA and CDR2 is FQGNSA. CDR3 sequence (DNA): TGTGCCAGCAGCTTAAGCAGGGTGGGCGAGACCCAGTACTTC. Amino acid sequence: CASSLSRVGETQYF. Drawing the rest from reference TRBV7-2 and TRBJ2-5, the complete variable domain is GAGVSQSPSNKVTEKGKDVELRCDPISGHTALYWYRQSLGQGLEFLIYFQGNSAPDKSGLPSDRFSAERTGGSVSTLTIQRTQQEDSAVYLCASSLSRVGETQYFGPGTRLLVL.

This chain uses TRBV6-5 with TRBJ1-2, with 8 bases fitting TRBD1. Germline V gene sequence: CDR1 MNHEY, CDR2 SVGAGI. Trimming at V came to 1 base and at J to 7 bases, leaving 5 bases not matched to a gene. The CDR3 runs to 14 residues. CDR3 DNA: TGTGCCAGCAGTTACTTGCAGGGGGCTGGTGGCTACACCTTC. The encoded protein is CASSYLQGAGGYTF.

In its sample, this clonotype was seen many times. This rearrangement joins TRBV29-1 to TRBJ2-7; 7 bases align to TRBD2. This CDR3 spans 16 amino acids. The V gene's germline CDR1 is SQVTM and CDR2 ANQGSEA. V lost 7 bases, J lost 2 bases, and 17 bases stayed unmatched. The CDR3 reads CSARIMGGSLTYEQYF. CDR3 sequence (DNA): TGCAGCGCCCGTATAATGGGCGGGAGTCTTACCTACGAGCAGTACTTC.

The chain combines TRBV29-1 with TRBJ1-4; possibly TRBD1 for D (5 bases). The CDR3 runs to 13 residues. CDR1 and CDR2 from the germline V gene are SQVTM and ANQGSEA. V lost 6 bases and J 5 bases, leaving 13 bases between the germline ends. The CDR3, as DNA: TGCAGCGTCCGACAGTCGGAAAATGAAAAACTGTTTTTT. Amino acids: CSVRQSENEKLFF.

V and J are TRBV29-1 and TRBJ2-5, with 13 positions matching TRBD2. This CDR3 region has 14 residues. Trimming cost V 4 bases and J 2 bases; bases outside gene matches: 1. Germline V gene data show CDR1 as SQVTM and CDR2 as ANQGSEA. The CDR3 sequence: CSVGLAGGQETQYF. The CDR3 DNA sequence: TGCAGCGTTGGACTAGCGGGAGGTCAAGAGACCCAGTACTTC. Full variable domain (missing parts from reference TRBV29-1 and TRBJ2-5): SAVISQKPSRDICQRGTSLTIQCQVDSQVTMMFWYRQQPGQSLTLIATANQGSEATYESGFVIDKFPISRPNLTFSTLTVSNMSPEDSSIYLCSVGLAGGQETQYFGPGTRLLVL.

Remarks on this clonotype: A junction end diverges from the germline sequence, so it may reflect a read error. V is TRBV4-3 and J is TRBJ2-5; 10 bases align to TRBD2. The DNA end lines up better with TRBJ2-7; the J call may be wrong. The germline V gene has CDR1 LGHNA and CDR2 YSLEER. The CDR3 contains 15 residues. The CDR3: CANSQDLAGAYEQYF. The CDR3 DNA is TGCGCCAACAGCCAAGATCTAGCGGGGGCCTACGAGCAGTACTTC.

With regard to this clonotype: An end of the junction differs from the germline gene, which may be a read error. The chain has TRBV27 and TRBJ1-5; D is perhaps TRBD1 (5 bases). The germline CDR1 and CDR2 sequences are MNHEY and SMNVEV (reference sequence). The CDR3 runs to 18 residues. The DNA for the CDR3 is TGTACCAGCAGTGGGGGAGGTTCGGGTTATACGATCAATCAGCCCCAGCATTTT. Residues: CTSSGGGSGYTINQPQHF.

CDR3 protein: CSVGREGETQYF. The CDR3 DNA sequence: TGCAGCGTTGGACGGGAGGGGGAGACCCAGTACTTC. V usage is TRBV29-1 and J usage is TRBJ2-7; 8 positions match TRBD2. Gene TRBJ2-5 matches the end of the DNA better, so the J call may be wrong. The V gene's germline CDR1 is SQVTM and CDR2 ANQGSEA. This CDR3 comprises 12 residues.